The present entry profiles one T cell receptor (beta chain) with its context. The antigen is undetermined. Second-dose groups at about 4 or about 12 weeks were pooled. The data derive from a study of T cell responses to AZD1222 COVID-19 vaccine. Study-wide results and limits: Among spike-specific TCRs, nearly half reportedly target unmutated variant regions. After the peak T cell response, and only then, were repertoires sampled.

CDR3 length: 12 residues. V lost 2 bases, J lost 6 bases, and 7 bases lay in between. The repertoire was sequenced with immunoSEQ multiplex PCR; TCRdb's copy has only in-frame clones and lacks some. The table has 30,000 to 35,000 clones, approximately 80% seen once. The receptor comes from an adult who received the AZD1222 COVID-19 vaccine. The sequencing here drew on peripheral blood, taken 28 days after the second AZD1222 dose. The J gene is TRBJ1-2, the V gene TRBV12-3 or TRBV12-4; a weak D match, TRBD1 (5 bases). The DNA of the CDR3 is TGTGCCAGCAGTTTATTAGGGGATGGCTACACCTTC. It yields the protein CASSLLGDGYTF.